This is a list of T cell receptor beta chains from one sample in a study of neurological immune-mediated disorders. TCRdb reanalysed the 5' RACE reads using MiXCR and keeps one entry per CDR3 protein. The sample has roughly 100,000 distinct CDR3 sequences; 10% to 13% are singletons. Specimen: PBMCs. These receptors were collected from a female donor with HTLV-1-associated myelopathy (HAM/TSP). Each CDR3 is given with its conserved first and last residue. Each record gives: D gene, V gene, J gene, clone size, CDR3 protein, CDR3 DNA. The D gene is left open where the match is weak. Some rows have no size entry. The others give once, few or many, or a class for an expanded clone.

>-|TRBV5-8|TRBJ2-4|many
CASSSPGELAKNIQYF
TGTGCCAGCAGCAGCCCAGGGGAACTAGCCAAAAACATTCAGTACTTC
>TRBD2|TRBV12-3/TRBV12-4|TRBJ2-3|many
CASRSPTSGGTDTQYF
TGTGCCAGCAGATCTCCGACTAGCGGGGGGACAGATACGCAGTATTTT
>-|TRBV30|TRBJ2-7|-
CAWSVGLANEQYF
TGTGCCTGGAGTGTAGGCCTAGCCAACGAGCAGTACTTC
>TRBD2|TRBV19|TRBJ2-2|many
CASSPLAGDSGELFF
TGTGCCAGTAGTCCGCTAGCGGGGGATTCCGGGGAGCTGTTTTTT
>TRBD1|TRBV29-1|TRBJ2-5|many
CSVRGQGQETQYF
TGCAGCGTTCGTGGACAGGGGCAAGAGACCCAGTACTTC
>-|TRBV29-1|TRBJ2-1|-
CSVDRLSGLLSYNEQFF
TGCAGCGTTGACCGGTTGTCAGGCCTGCTCTCCTACAATGAGCAGTTCTTC
>TRBD1|TRBV28|TRBJ1-2|many
CASTQPGQGRGYTF
TGTGCCAGCACACAGCCGGGACAGGGTCGTGGCTACACCTTC
>TRBD2|TRBV20-1|TRBJ2-1|-
CSARDFSSGALSWEQFF
TGCAGTGCTAGAGATTTCAGTAGCGGGGCTCTGAGTTGGGAGCAGTTCTTC
>-|TRBV4-2|TRBJ2-4|many
CASSHHGQQAKNIQYF
TGTGCCAGCAGCCACCACGGACAGCAAGCCAAAAACATTCAGTACTTC
>-|TRBV5-5|TRBJ2-1|many
CASSKGQTLNEQFF
TGTGCCAGTAGTAAAGGGCAGACACTCAATGAGCAGTTCTTC
>-|TRBV2|TRBJ1-1|-
CASNPQKNTEAFF
TGTGCCAGCAACCCACAGAAGAACACTGAAGCTTTCTTT
>-|TRBV4-1|TRBJ2-3|many
CASSRFRGSADTQYF
TGCGCCAGCAGCAGATTCCGGGGGTCTGCAGATACGCAGTATTTT
>TRBD1|TRBV7-9|TRBJ2-7|many
CASSPGQQFYEQYF
TGTGCCAGCAGCCCGGGACAGCAATTCTACGAGCAGTACTTC
>TRBD2|TRBV7-9|TRBJ2-2|-
CASSFGTSGTGELFF
TGTGCCAGCAGCTTCGGGACTAGCGGGACCGGGGAGCTGTTTTTT
>TRBD1|TRBV10-3|TRBJ1-2|many
CAISDLQGGYGYTF
TGTGCCATCAGTGATCTCCAGGGGGGTTATGGCTACACCTTC
>-|TRBV20-1|TRBJ2-7|many
CSAGGGWPYEQYF
TGCAGTGCTGGGGGTGGCTGGCCCTACGAGCAGTACTTC
>-|TRBV5-1|TRBJ1-6|-
CASSLRGGNSPLHF
TGCGCCAGCAGCTTGCGGGGGGGCAATTCACCCCTCCACTTT
>-|TRBV24-1|TRBJ2-5|many
CATSDPGRRETQYF
TGTGCCACCAGTGATCCGGGCCGCCGGGAGACCCAGTACTTC
>-|TRBV10-3|TRBJ2-7|many
CAIREQGNSYEQYF
TGTGCCATCAGAGAGCAGGGAAATTCCTACGAGCAGTACTTC
>-|TRBV13|TRBJ2-7|many
CASSLLPGDEQYF
TGTGCCAGCAGCTTACTCCCCGGCGACGAGCAGTACTTC
>-|TRBV14|TRBJ2-5|many
CASSQGARTQYF
TGTGCCAGCAGCCAAGGGGCCCGGACCCAGTACTTC
>-|TRBV7-2|TRBJ2-3|many
CASSPTGNTQYF
TGTGCCAGCAGCCCTACAGGGAACACGCAGTATTTT
>TRBD2|TRBV3-1|TRBJ2-3|-
CASSQEGLGPRDTQYF
TGTGCCAGCAGCCAAGAGGGACTAGGCCCCCGGGATACGCAGTATTTT